This T cell receptor beta chain was retrieved from a study of blood T cells in healthy people across ages. The use of a sample-barcoded 5' primer and a J-beta primer mix characterized a second PCR of roughly 7 to 11 cycles. A template-switch adaptor containing 12 random nucleotides labeled each cDNA molecule. MiXCR was run by TCRdb on the 5' RACE reads, yielding one entry per CDR3 protein. The table lists about 810,000 distinct CDR3 sequences, roughly 35% of them singletons. CDR3 length equals 16 residues. Germline V gives CDR1 SGHTA, CDR2 FQGNSA. This clonotype occurred once. This chain uses TRBV7-2 with TRBJ2-7, with 7 bases fitting TRBD1. Matching the DNA end better, TRBJ2-5 makes the J call doubtful. The sample comprised blood. This clonotype was obtained from a man aged 18 to 29 in good health. Here the CDR3 reads CASSLTPKDRAETQYF. Written as DNA, the CDR3 is TGTGCCAGCAGCCTAACCCCTAAAGACAGGGCGGAGACCCAGTACTTC.